This T cell receptor (beta chain) was sequenced for a study of T cells expressing NK-cell markers. With the 5' RACE reads reprocessed, TCRdb shows one record per CDR3 protein and no DNA. The table lists about 260,000 distinct CDR3 sequences. The CDR3 sequence is 12 residues long. Germline-derived CDR1 and CDR2 are DFQATT and SNEGSKA (reference sequence). Sequenced input: blood T cells: a sorted CD56 or NKG2C T cell subset, CD4+ or CD8+ T cells, or bulk PBMC T cells (not recorded which). The chain employs TRBV20-1 and TRBJ1-5. The receptor comes from a woman aged 18-70 years in good health. The CDR3 region is CSAPPPAQPQHF.